A single T cell receptor beta chain is shown here with its context. Its antigen remains unknown. Scientists made TCR beta libraries using quantitative 5'-RACE with molecular barcodes. One entry per CDR3 protein results from TCRdb running MiXCR on the 5' RACE reads. Altogether 150,000 to 200,000 distinct CDR3 sequences are present, roughly 10% being singletons, with the ten largest covering around 15%. This specimen comes from a study of CD8 T cells in ankylosing spondylitis. CDR1 and CDR2 from the germline V gene are MNHEY and SVGAGI. Losses at the gene ends were 5 bases for V and 1 base for J; bases not matched to a gene: 2. There are 16 residues in the CDR3. General study findings and limits: Earlier literature documents some of the motif variants in reactive arthritis synovial fluid and blood. Seemingly characteristic of ankylosing spondylitis blood was a TCR beta motif consisting of 7 or 8 highly homologous variants. Significant enrichment of disease-linked clones was reportedly seen in matched ankylosing spondylitis synovial fluid.

Source material: blood, either unsorted or a sorted T cell fraction (not recorded which). This chain joins TRBV6-5 and TRBJ2-2, with 12 bases that match TRBD2. The sequence was collected from a female donor with ankylosing spondylitis or in good health (not recorded which). The chain's CDR3 is CASSETSGRNTGELFF. The CDR3 coding sequence is TGTGCCAGCAGTGAGACTAGCGGGAGGAACACCGGGGAGCTGTTTTTT.